This TCR beta chain emerged from a study of blood T cell repertoires in COVID-19. For the study at large: The origin of the acute and convalescent COVID-19 samples was the United States, Italy and Spain. T cells, B-cell-depleted T cells, or PBMCs supplied cDNA or gDNA.

CDR3 length: 15 residues. After removal of 1 base from V and 2 bases from J, the junction contained 0 bases not matched to a gene. Germline V lookup: CDR1 LNHNV, CDR2 YYDKDF (reference sequence). Per the study methods: For nucleated cells, counts were estimated from reference gene primer amplification. Some clones are missing from TCRdb's copy, which holds only in-frame ones; the method was immunoSEQ multiplex PCR. That table gives V, J and clone size, and the DNA gave D and trimming. Of tens of thousands of clones listed, around three quarters were seen once; the top ten hold under 5.5%. The sample holds one count of this clone.

The TCR sequence derives from a woman between 65 and 79 years old with acute or convalescent COVID-19. Sample: peripheral blood. The rearrangement joins TRBV15 to TRBJ2-1; 9 bases map to TRBD1. The CDR3 region has the DNA TGTGCCACCAGCAGAGGGACAGGGGCCTACAATGAGCAGTTCTTC. This codes for CATSRGTGAYNEQFF.